This T cell receptor (beta chain) was recovered during a study of patients and donors after allogeneic stem cell transplantation. This clonotype was picked up one time. TCRdb used MiXCR to reprocess the RT-PCR reads, holding one entry per CDR3 protein. The sample has 100,000 to 120,000 distinct CDR3 sequences; approximately 40% are singletons. The V gene's germline CDR1 is ENHRY and CDR2 SYGVKD. V was clipped by 4 bases and J by 0 bases; unmatched bases: 9. This CDR3 is 17 amino acids long. This sequence joins TRBV10-3 and TRBJ2-7; 10 nucleotides agree with TRBD2. Sample: blood, either unsorted or a sorted T cell fraction (not recorded which). The clonotype comes from a human donor who was either an allogeneic HSCT recipient or a stem cell or donor lymphocyte infusion donor (not recorded which). It is not recorded whose cells these are; they may come from a transplant donor. CDR3 in DNA: TGTGCCATCAGTGGGGCAGGACTAGCGGTGAGCTCCTACGAGCAGTACTTC. It is translated as CAISGAGLAVSSYEQYF.